This TCR beta chain was found in a study of CD8+ T cells in alopecia areata. Study overall: Each of the treated patients was given oral tofacitinib, 5 to 10 mg twice daily, for moderate-to-severe alopecia areata. Tofacitinib dosing lasted 6 to 18 months, which was then followed by 6 months off drug. Study-level results: With just one nonresponder, it is still uncertain whether baseline CD8+ expansion relates to response. TCR sharing across patients was less clear than in mice, possibly HLA-related.

The V gene's germline CDR1 is SGHRS and CDR2 YFSETQ. The V gene end was trimmed by 4 bases and the J gene end by 4 bases; junction bases not matched to a gene: 7. The CDR3 loop spans 14 amino acids. Reverse transcribed after extraction, RNA yielded cDNA as the sequencing template. The table came from immunoSEQ multiplex PCR; TCRdb's copy has only in-frame clones and leaves some out. The data contain about 180,000 clones, about half of them seen just once; the ten biggest clones take up about 9.5%. The table lists this clone with a few counts. Its target is unknown. Stated treatment: oral pan-JAK inhibitor, 5-10 mg twice daily.

The sequencing used CD8+ T cells sorted from blood, collected around week 52, from a patient treated with tofacitinib. This clonotype was obtained from a human donor with alopecia areata. V is TRBV5-1 and J is TRBJ1-1; 7 bases agree with TRBD1. CDR3 in amino acids: CASSDHRGGTEAFF. Written as DNA, the CDR3 is TGCGCCAGCAGCGACCACAGGGGTGGCACTGAAGCTTTCTTT.